What follows are 32 T cell receptor beta chains derived from one specimen sequenced in a study of T cell responses to AZD1222 COVID-19 vaccine. Sequenced by immunoSEQ multiplex PCR; TCRdb stores in-frame clones only, minus some. The repertoire holds around 58,000 clones, with 84% as singletons. The sample here was peripheral blood, taken on day 0 of AZD1222 vaccination. The receptors were gathered from an adult in good health.

The chain links TRBV6-1 to TRBJ1-1, with D uncertain. The CDR3 spans 14 residues. V lost 2 bases, J lost 1 base, and 8 bases lay in between. CDR1 is MNHNS, CDR2 SASEGT, per germline. The CDR3 nucleotides read TGTGCCAGCAGTGAAAGTCCCACGAACACTGAAGCTTTCTTT. It specifies CASSESPTNTEAFF.

In DNA form, the CDR3 reads TGTGCCATCAGTGACCCGGGGGACAGGGGTTACGAGCAGTACGTC. It yields the protein CAISDPGDRGYEQYV. The chain joins TRBV10-3 to TRBJ2-7; TRBD1 matches 10 bases. CDR1 is ENHRY and CDR2 is SYGVKD in the germline V gene. The CDR3 is made up of 15 amino acids. After removal of 3 bases from V and 4 bases from J, the junction contained 6 bases not matched to a gene.

This clone was picked up one time. The rearrangement joins TRBV10-3 to TRBJ1-2; no reliable D call. The CDR3 length is 16 residues. Germline CDR1 is ENHRY and CDR2 is SYGVKD. Trimming removed 0 bases at V and 0 bases at J, with 11 bases between. CDR3 protein: CAISESYLAANYGYTF. As DNA, the CDR3 is TGTGCCATCAGTGAGTCGTACCTGGCGGCTAACTATGGCTACACCTTC.

The rearrangement links TRBV19 to TRBJ2-1; TRBD1 is a possible D gene (6 bases). Germline values: CDR1 LNHDA, CDR2 SQIVND (reference sequence). The CDR3 runs 15 residues. V shed 5 bases and J shed 9 bases, with 20 bases lying between them. The CDR3 loop is CASSLQGAGQGEQFF. The DNA for the CDR3 is TGTGCCAGTAGTCTACAGGGAGCCGGGCAGGGTGAGCAGTTCTTC.

The rearrangement uses TRBV6-2 or TRBV6-3 and TRBJ1-1; no definite D call. Germline values: CDR1 MNHEY, CDR2 SVGEGT. V was clipped by 5 bases and J by 0 bases, with 1 base between them. CDR3 size: 11 residues. This chain's CDR3 is CASSMNTEAFF. The CDR3 DNA reads TGTGCCAGCAGTATGAACACTGAAGCTTTCTTT.

The chain recombines TRBV4-1 with TRBJ1-2; D is possibly TRBD1 (5 bases). Trimming took off 2 bases at V and 3 bases at J, with 10 bases between the two ends. The CDR3 loop spans 14 amino acids. From germline, CDR1 is MGHRA and CDR2 YSYEKL. CDR3 loop: CASSQYEGYYGYTF. The CDR3 DNA follows: TGCGCCAGCAGCCAATACGAGGGGTACTATGGCTACACCTTC.

Written as DNA, the CDR3 is TGTGCCAGCAGACCGGGACAGGGCGGCTACGAGCAGTACTTC. Amino acids: CASRPGQGGYEQYF. The rearrangement uses TRBV6-5 and TRBJ2-7; TRBD1 matches at 9 bases. V shed 6 bases and J 3 bases; nucleotides not matched to a gene: 6. The CDR3 totals 14 residues. In germline, CDR1 is MNHEY, CDR2 SVGAGI.

The table lists this clone with a few counts. The rearrangement links TRBV10-3 to TRBJ2-7, with a weak D call TRBD1 (6 bases). V lost 6 bases to trimming and J lost 3 bases, with 12 bases between them. This CDR3 comprises 13 residues. Germline CDR1 reads ENHRY; CDR2 reads SYGVKD. In DNA form, the CDR3 reads TGTGCCATCAGGTCTCCAGGGGACTACGAGCAGTACTTC. It codes for CAIRSPGDYEQYF.

The rearrangement uses TRBV24-1 and TRBJ1-5; no clear D gene. Trimming removed 4 bases from V and 7 bases from J, with 10 bases in between. The CDR3 extends over 13 amino acids. Germline V gives CDR1 KGHDR, CDR2 SFDVKD. CDR3 protein: CATSEVEGQPQHF. The CDR3, as DNA: TGTGCCACCAGTGAGGTGGAAGGGCAGCCCCAGCATTTT.

V usage is TRBV28 and J usage is TRBJ2-7; 10 positions match TRBD1. CDR1 and CDR2 (germline): MDHEN, SYDVKM. V dropped 6 bases and J dropped 4; count of bases not matched to a gene: 15. The CDR3 covers 17 residues. Here the CDR3 DNA reads TGTGCCAGCAGCTCTATCGCCGGGACAGGGGCAGGATACGAGCAGTACTTC. Translated: CASSSIAGTGAGYEQYF.

The J gene is TRBJ2-7, the V gene TRBV7-2; perhaps TRBD2 as D (5 bases). Trimming took off 1 base at V and 2 bases at J, with 12 bases between the two ends. Germline CDR1 and CDR2: SGHTA and FQGNSA. The CDR3 is 15 residues long. CDR3 loop: CASSLDLYGTYEQYF. CDR3 DNA: TGTGCCAGCAGCTTAGATCTATACGGGACCTACGAGCAGTACTTC.

V usage is TRBV5-4 and J usage is TRBJ2-5, with a tentative D call TRBD2 (6 bases). CDR1 and CDR2 from the germline V gene are SGHNT and YYREEE (reference sequence). This CDR3 has 15 amino acids. The germline V and J ends were trimmed by 0 bases and 4 bases, with 13 bases remaining between them. The CDR3: CASSLGTTTGETQYF. CDR3 DNA sequence: TGTGCCAGCAGCTTGGGGACTACCACAGGAGAGACCCAGTACTTC.

The genes are TRBV5-6 and TRBJ1-5; no clear D gene. Between the trimmed V and J ends, which lost 0 bases and 3 bases, there was a span of 10 bases. The CDR3 consists of 15 residues. Looked up from germline, CDR1 is SGHDT and CDR2 is YYEEEE. CDR3 bases: TGTGCCAGCAGCTTGGGGGGTCATGTCAATCAGCCCCAGCATTTT. Its translation is CASSLGGHVNQPQHF.

The V call is TRBV5-5, the J call TRBJ1-2; a possible D gene is TRBD1 (6 bases). Trimming took off 2 bases at V and 3 bases at J, with 11 bases between the two ends. The germline gives CDR1 SGHKS, CDR2 YYEKEE (reference sequence). The CDR3 has 14 residues. CDR3: CASSLSPGDYGYTF. As DNA, the CDR3 is TGTGCCAGCAGCTTATCTCCAGGGGACTATGGCTACACCTTC.

The CDR3 loop reads CASSQDMTGSYGYTF. Written as DNA, the CDR3 is TGCGCCAGCAGCCAAGATATGACGGGCTCCTATGGCTACACCTTC. The chain has TRBV4-3 and TRBJ1-2; D is uncertain. This CDR3 has 15 amino acids. Trimming removed 0 bases from V and 4 bases from J, with 12 bases in between. Germline V gene data show CDR1 as LGHNA and CDR2 as YSLEER.

The V and J genes are TRBV9 and TRBJ2-1; 10 positions agree with TRBD2. The V gene's germline CDR1 is SGDLS and CDR2 YYNGEE. CDR3 length: 16 residues. Trimming cost V 0 bases and J 6 bases; bases outside gene matches: 6. CDR3 amino acids: CASSVGASGSGNEQFF. The CDR3 coding sequence is TGTGCCAGCAGCGTAGGGGCTAGCGGGAGTGGCAATGAGCAGTTCTTC.

The chain combines TRBV10-3 with TRBJ2-3, with D possibly being TRBD1 (6 bases). CDR3 length: 14 residues. Germline CDR1 and CDR2: ENHRY and SYGVKD. Trimming cost V 6 bases and J 2 bases, with 12 bases left between them. In DNA form, the CDR3 reads TGTGCCATCAGACAGACAGGCTCCACAGATACGCAGTATTTT. It codes for CAIRQTGSTDTQYF.

V and J are TRBV9 and TRBJ2-1; TRBD2 agrees at 7 bases. This CDR3 is 15 amino acids long. The V segment lost 0 bases and the J segment 6 bases; nucleotides outside the gene matches: 6. Germline CDR1 is SGDLS and CDR2 is YYNGEE. CDR3 in DNA: TGTGCCAGCAGCGTAGTGTCTAGCGGAGGCAATGAGCAGTTCTTC. Translating gives CASSVVSSGGNEQFF.

V gene TRBV7-2 combines with J gene TRBJ2-2; no clear D gene. The V gene lost 2 bases and the J gene lost 0 bases, with 10 bases spanning the gap. From germline, CDR1 is SGHTA and CDR2 FQGNSA. The CDR3 is 16 amino acids. In nucleotides, the CDR3 is TGTGCCAGCAGCTTAACCGTAGTCTCGAACACCGGGGAGCTGTTTTTT. It codes for CASSLTVVSNTGELFF.

A single count supports this clone. The chain has TRBV19 and TRBJ2-7; 8 bases map to TRBD1. Germline V CDR1 and CDR2: LNHDA, SQIVND (reference sequence). J was trimmed by 1 base and V by 7 bases; bases with no gene match: 3. This CDR3 is 13 amino acids long. Written as DNA, the CDR3 is TGTGCCAGTACCGGGGACAGGTCCTACGAGCAGTACTTC. Residues: CASTGDRSYEQYF.

On this clone: The same CDR3 is also encoded by other DNA sequences in this sample. The V gene is TRBV10-3, the J gene TRBJ2-1; D not certain. Germline V gene data show CDR1 as ENHRY and CDR2 as SYGVKD. This CDR3 is built from 11 residues. V was trimmed by 6 bases and J by 7 bases, leaving 7 bases between them. The CDR3 sequence is CAISLGNEQFF. The CDR3 nucleotides read TGTGCCATCAGCCTCGGGAATGAGCAGTTCTTC.

This clone was observed a single time. This rearrangement joins TRBV7-9 to TRBJ2-2, with 10 bases fitting TRBD2. The CDR3 covers 16 residues. Germline loops: CDR1 SEHNR, CDR2 FQNEAQ (reference sequence). J was trimmed by 3 bases and V by 5 bases; bases with no gene match: 6. The CDR3 reads CASSPRGTSDTGELFF. In DNA form, the CDR3 reads TGTGCCAGCAGCCCTCGGGGGACTAGCGACACCGGGGAGCTGTTTTTT. The entire variable domain, with the rest obtained from reference TRBV7-9 and TRBJ2-2, is as follows: DTGVSQNPRHKITKRGQNVTFRCDPISEHNRLYWYRQTLGQGPEFLTYFQNEAQLEKSRLLSDRFSAERPKGSFSTLEIQRTEQGDSAMYLCASSPRGTSDTGELFFGEGSRLTVL.

The chain combines TRBV5-1 with TRBJ2-7; the match to TRBD1 covers 7 bases. This CDR3 contains 14 residues. Trimming removed 4 bases from V and 2 bases from J; junction bases left unmatched: 6. Germline CDR1 SGHRS, CDR2 YFSETQ. The CDR3: CASSLGDSPYEQYV. In DNA, the CDR3 is TGCGCCAGCAGCCTCGGGGACAGCCCCTACGAGCAGTACGTC.

V and J are TRBV27 and TRBJ2-1, with unresolved D. The germline V gene encodes CDR1 MNHEY and CDR2 SMNVEV (reference sequence). The V gene lost 6 bases and the J gene lost 0 bases, with 15 bases spanning the gap. This CDR3 has 16 residues. In DNA form, the CDR3 reads TGTGCCAGCAGCAAGACGACCGCAACCTCCTACAATGAGCAGTTCTTC. Translating gives CASSKTTATSYNEQFF.

This rearrangement joins TRBV6-1 to TRBJ2-7; no clear D gene. Germline loops: CDR1 MNHNS, CDR2 SASEGT. The CDR3 is 13 amino acids. V lost 1 base and J lost 6, with 10 bases in between. The CDR3 DNA reads TGTGCCAGCAGTGAAGGCTGGATCGGCGAGCAGTACGTC. The encoded protein is CASSEGWIGEQYV.

The chain links TRBV11-2 to TRBJ1-3, with unresolved D. The CDR3 contains 12 residues. CDR1 and CDR2 from the germline V gene are SGHAT and FQNNGV. Trimming pared 2 bases from V and 2 bases from J, leaving 1 base between. In nucleotides, the CDR3 is TGTGCCAGCAGCTTAACTGGAAACACCATATATTTT. Encoded protein: CASSLTGNTIYF.

The rearrangement links TRBV18 to TRBJ1-1; possibly TRBD1 for D (5 bases). V lost 2 bases and J 3 bases, leaving 13 bases between the germline ends. The CDR3 consists of 15 residues. Per germline, CDR1 KGHSH and CDR2 LQKENI. The CDR3 loop is CASSPERGFDTEAFF. In DNA, the CDR3 is TGTGCCAGCTCACCAGAGCGGGGGTTCGACACTGAAGCTTTCTTT. The full variable domain, completed using reference TRBV18 and TRBJ1-1, is NAGVMQNPRHLVRRRGQEARLRCSPMKGHSHVYWYRQLPEEGLKFMVYLQKENIIDESGMPKERFSAEFPKEGPSILRIQQVVRGDSAAYFCASSPERGFDTEAFFGQGTRLTVV.

The chain couples TRBV7-9 to TRBJ2-3; D unresolved. Germline assignment: CDR1 SEHNR and CDR2 FQNEAQ (reference sequence). The V end was cut by 5 bases, the J end by 1 base, with 10 bases between. The CDR3 runs to 14 residues. The CDR3 coding sequence is TGTGCCAGCAGCCTGTATAGGGGCACAGATACGCAGTATTTT. It translates to CASSLYRGTDTQYF.

This rearrangement joins TRBV27 to TRBJ1-2, with D hard to call. With 2 bases removed from V and 4 bases from J, the gap between germline ends came to 8 bases. CDR3 length: 13 amino acids. Germline CDR1 MNHEY, CDR2 SMNVEV (reference sequence). The CDR3 bases are TGTGCCAGCAGTTTACCCGGATTCTATGGCTACACCTTC. As protein: CASSLPGFYGYTF.

The rearrangement uses TRBV6-2 or TRBV6-3 and TRBJ2-3; D gene uncertain. The CDR3 covers 14 residues. Trimming pared 2 bases from V and 0 bases from J, leaving 6 bases between. Per the germline V gene, CDR1 is MNHEY and CDR2 is SVGEGT. CDR3 sequence: CASSYTISTDTQYF. DNA of the CDR3: TGTGCCAGCAGTTACACGATTAGCACAGATACGCAGTATTTT.

This clone appeared a few times. The gene calls are TRBV7-9 and TRBJ1-1, with unresolved D. Between the trimmed V and J ends, which lost 6 bases and 0 bases, there was a span of 11 bases. The CDR3 loop spans 14 amino acids. Germline V CDR1 and CDR2: SEHNR, FQNEAQ (reference sequence). CDR3 sequence reads: CASRSSAMNTEAFF. The DNA of the CDR3 is TGTGCCAGCAGGTCATCGGCCATGAACACTGAAGCTTTCTTT.

The rearrangement joins TRBV7-2 to TRBJ2-6; no clear D gene. V lost 4 bases and J lost 0, with 16 bases in between. Per germline, CDR1 SGHTA and CDR2 FQGNSA. The CDR3 runs to 18 residues. CDR3 bases: TGTGCCAGCAGCTCCGTTTTCGGCCAGTCCTCTGGGGCCAACGTCCTGACTTTC. This translates into CASSSVFGQSSGANVLTF.